This T cell receptor beta chain appears in the sequencing data of a study of OX40 agonist ivuxolimab in advanced cancers. Regarding the research as a whole: Ivuxolimab was a fully human IgG2 agonistic monoclonal antibody targeting the costimulatory receptor OX40 (CD134). Intravenous ivuxolimab was administered to patients every 2 weeks at six dose levels: 0.01, 0.1, 0.3, 1.5, 3 and 10 mg/kg. The dose-escalation cohort was roughly 83% male with a mean age of roughly 62 years, ranging from about 23 to 85. Peripheral TCRbeta sequencing was intended to test whether TCR sequence diversity was altered and clonal T-cell expansion was caused by ivuxolimab. Partial responses were achieved by three dose-escalation patients, of whom one had hepatocellular carcinoma and two had cutaneous melanoma. Among the approximately 54 dose-escalation patients, 19 had hepatocellular carcinoma, roughly 15 melanoma, 9 renal cell carcinoma and 9 head and neck cancer. The paper reports the monotherapy dose-escalation portion (N of about 54 patients) of the phase I ivuxolimab trial. Patients were allowed to have had prior anti-PD-1, anti-PD-L1 or anti-CTLA-4 therapy, and around 40% of the dose-escalation patients had previously received checkpoint inhibitors. General conclusions and limits of the study: At doses of 0.1 to 3.0 mg/kg, clonal expansion of both CD4+ and CD8+ blood T cells was observed from baseline to week 6. After ivuxolimab, CD8+ T cells had more expanded clones than CD4+ T cells on average. Which antigens the clonally expanded peripheral T cells were specific for was not determined. In the 0.1-3.0 mg/kg groups, partial responders had among the lowest normalized peripheral clonal expansion, particularly in CD8+ T cells. Low levels of normalized T-cell clonal expansion were also seen in some patients who did not respond.

Genomic DNA was isolated from the sorted cells so that the TCRbeta CDR3 region could be sequenced. The immunoSEQ Assay was used to sequence the TCRbeta CDR3 regions. TCRdb provides this immuneACCESS table in a form limited to in-frame rearrangements. Some clones are lacking; in checked studies, under half of them reflect an unresolved V gene, and why the rest are absent is not known. For this sample there are tens of thousands of clones; around 80% appear just once. The top ten clonotypes cover 5.1% of the sample. Patients with a history of autoimmune disease or receiving systemic immunosuppression were excluded from the trial. In every dose cohort, peripheral blood was drawn for TCR sequencing at baseline, cycle 4 day 1, and cycle 7 day 1. The samples were drawn from a first-in-human, open-label, multicenter phase I dose-escalation trial of ivuxolimab. Adults with locally advanced or metastatic melanoma, renal cell carcinoma, hepatocellular carcinoma or head and neck squamous cell carcinoma were enrolled in the trial. Before TCR sequencing, CD4+ T cells and CD8+ T cells were sorted from peripheral blood as separate populations.

About this clone itself: Its binding antigen is unknown. Per-base qualities were not stored, and no clone one base away is much larger.

The junction shows trimming of 6 bases on V and 7 bases on J, plus 16 bases between the germline ends. From the cysteine through the phenylalanine, the CDR3 covers 13 amino acids. Of all the DNA, just the CDR3 is kept, 39 bases in frame from base 1. CDR1 and CDR2 are drawn from the germline V gene (reference sequence): GTSNPN, SVGIG. The sequence links TRBV30 to TRBJ1-5; the D gene cannot be resolved reliably. Here the sequenced sample was CD4+ or CD8+ T cells sorted from blood, taken in a trial of the OX40 agonist ivuxolimab. This TCR was recovered from an adult with an advanced solid tumor such as melanoma, head and neck, liver or kidney cancer. The DNA is TGTGCCTGCTCCCGGGGAGGTCGACAGCCCCAGCATTTT. Translated, it gives CACSRGGRQPQHF.